This T cell receptor beta chain comes out of a study of T cells in Graves' hyperthyroidism and ophthalmopathy. Germline assignment: CDR1 MDHEN and CDR2 SYDVKM. The CDR3 has 17 amino acids. A word on this clonotype: A read error may produce the germline difference seen at one junction end.

There were TCR beta CDR3 regions amplified from RNA transcripts. RT-PCR in the first round (using the HTBI primer set) targeted the TCR CDR3. Each CDR3 protein gets one entry after TCRdb re-called the multiplex PCR reads with MiXCR. The sample includes fewer than 850,000 distinct CDR3 sequences, 17% of them seen just once. The source is a man aged 45 to 65 with Graves' hyperthyroidism. The sequencing sample was made of blood. The rearrangement joins TRBV28 to TRBJ2-3, with 11 bases that match TRBD2. The CDR3 spells CASSLSTSGTSTGTQYF. CDR3 coding DNA: TGTGCCAGCAGCTTGTCGACTAGCGGGACCAGCACAGGTACGCAGTATTTT.